The entry below gives a single T cell receptor beta chain sequence along with its context. Its antigen is not known. The record originates from a study of identical twins. A universal primer site arose from template switching, and cDNA bore unique molecular identifiers. TCRdb reprocessed the 5' RACE reads with MiXCR, giving one entry per CDR3 protein. The sample lists 270,000 or so distinct CDR3 sequences; around 8.3% were seen once. Germline assignment: CDR1 SEHNR and CDR2 FQNEAQ (reference sequence). This CDR3 has 15 residues. V lost 4 bases, J lost 1 base, and 7 bases stayed unmatched. Study conclusions and caveats: Without tracking the same donors, conclusions rested on cross-sectional statistical analysis.

Every one of the donors was a healthy Caucasian. These data are also associated with another study on yellow fever vaccine responses in identical twins.

The chain recombines TRBV7-9 with TRBJ2-7, with 7 bases aligning to TRBD2. The sample comprised CD8+ T cells sorted from blood. The receptor comes from a woman younger than 35 in good health. CDR3 region: CASSSRLAQSYEQYF. The CDR3 nucleotides read TGTGCCAGCAGCTCTCGACTAGCCCAATCCTACGAGCAGTACTTC.